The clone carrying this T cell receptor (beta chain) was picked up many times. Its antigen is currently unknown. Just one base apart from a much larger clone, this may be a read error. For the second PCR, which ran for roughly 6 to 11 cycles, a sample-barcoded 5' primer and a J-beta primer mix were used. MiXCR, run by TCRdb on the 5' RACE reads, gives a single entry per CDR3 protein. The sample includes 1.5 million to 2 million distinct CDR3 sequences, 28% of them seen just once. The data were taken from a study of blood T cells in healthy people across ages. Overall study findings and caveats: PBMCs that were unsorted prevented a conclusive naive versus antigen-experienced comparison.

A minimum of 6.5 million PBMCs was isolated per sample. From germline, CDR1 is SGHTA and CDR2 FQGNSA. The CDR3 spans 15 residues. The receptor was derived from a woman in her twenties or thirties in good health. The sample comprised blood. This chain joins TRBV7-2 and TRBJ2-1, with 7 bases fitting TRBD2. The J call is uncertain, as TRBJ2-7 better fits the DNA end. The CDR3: CASSHRDYGDNEQYF. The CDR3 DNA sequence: TGTGCCAGCAGCCACCGGGACTATGGAGACAATGAGCAGTACTTC.